Sequencing of this T cell receptor beta chain was carried out in a study of T cells in localized non-small cell lung cancer. Some clones are missing from TCRdb's copy, which holds only in-frame ones; the method was immunoSEQ multiplex PCR. The sample carries about 700 clones, 25% to 30% recorded once. The study, taken as a whole, reports: Longer overall survival was associated with a higher density of T cells in the blood.

Worth noting for this clone: Its antigen is currently unknown.

The CDR3 runs 13 residues. With 6 bases removed from V and 6 bases from J, the gap between germline ends came to 12 bases. Germline CDR1 is MDHEN and CDR2 is SYDVKM. Sequences were derived from normal lung tissue next to the tumor, sampled before any cancer treatment. The chain has TRBV28 and TRBJ2-1; TRBD1 might be the D (5 bases). This receptor was taken from a female donor over 55 with stage II lung adenocarcinoma. The CDR3 region has the DNA TGTGCCAGCAGCACCGACAGCCTCAATGAGCAGTTCTTC. Translating it yields CASSTDSLNEQFF.